These 12 T cell receptor beta chains originate from one sample sequenced in a study of T cell changes during pregnancy in multiple sclerosis. Profiling relied on immunoSEQ multiplex PCR, and the TCRdb table lists in-frame clones only, not all of them. The sample records 100,000 to 110,000 clones, about 90% being singletons. The sequenced sample was peripheral blood, obtained after pregnancy. The receptors originated from a female donor with multiple sclerosis, enrolled in a pregnancy study.

This clone has only one observation. The chain has TRBV18 and TRBJ1-1; D remains unclear. From germline, CDR1 is KGHSH and CDR2 LQKENI. V lost 3 bases, J lost 1 base, and 6 bases lay in between. This CDR3 contains 13 residues. The CDR3: CASSPLRNTEAFF. Written as DNA, the CDR3 is TGTGCCAGCTCACCGCTACGGAACACTGAAGCTTTCTTT.

This sequence joins TRBV7-9 and TRBJ2-7; 7 bases line up with TRBD2. CDR1 and CDR2 (germline): SEHNR, FQNEAQ (reference sequence). Unmatched junction bases numbered 9, after V lost 10 bases and J lost 3 bases. CDR3 length: 13 amino acids. CDR3 protein: CATSRGVNYEQYF. In DNA form, the CDR3 reads TGTGCCACGAGCCGGGGGGTGAACTACGAGCAGTACTTC.

The rearrangement joins TRBV7-3 to TRBJ1-2; possible D gene TRBD1, 6 bases. This CDR3 region has 13 residues. The V end lost 4 bases, the J end lost 2 bases, and 8 bases lay between the germline ends. Germline V gives CDR1 SGHTA, CDR2 FQGTGA. CDR3 amino acids: CASSYGQNYGYTF. DNA of the CDR3: TGTGCCAGCAGCTACGGACAGAACTATGGCTACACCTTC.

This rearrangement joins TRBV7-9 to TRBJ2-3, with D possibly TRBD2 on 6 matching bases. The CDR3 is made up of 16 amino acids. Germline V gene sequence: CDR1 SEHNR, CDR2 FQNEAQ (reference sequence). V lost 5 bases and J lost 6, with 21 bases in between. As DNA, the CDR3 is TGTGCCAGCAGCCAATCGTCTAGAGGCCGGGGGGATACGCAGTATTTT. Amino acids: CASSQSSRGRGDTQYF. Together with reference TRBV7-9 and TRBJ2-3, the CDR3 gives the full variable domain: DTGVSQNPRHKITKRGQNVTFRCDPISEHNRLYWYRQTLGQGPEFLTYFQNEAQLEKSRLLSDRFSAERPKGSFSTLEIQRTEQGDSAMYLCASSQSSRGRGDTQYFGPGTRLTVL.

The J gene is TRBJ2-7, the V gene TRBV29-1; D is possibly TRBD1 (6 bases). This CDR3 has 12 amino acids. V lost 7 bases and J lost 0, with 10 bases in between. The germline V gene encodes CDR1 SQVTM and CDR2 ANQGSEA. The CDR3, as DNA: TGCAGCGCGAGGGACACCTCCTACGAGCAGTACTTC. Translating it yields CSARDTSYEQYF.

This clone came up once. DNA of the CDR3: TGCGCCTACCGGGACAGGGAATACGAGCAGTACTTC. Its translation is CAYRDREYEQYF. The chain has TRBV23-1 and TRBJ2-7; TRBD1 matches at 9 bases. TRBV23-1 is labeled an ORF, and its function is uncertain. The CDR3 sequence is 12 residues long. V lost 11 bases to trimming and J lost 4 bases; unmatched junction nucleotides: 6.

J is TRBJ2-5 and V is TRBV5-1; perhaps TRBD1 as D (5 bases). V lost 4 bases and J lost 3, with 10 bases in between. The CDR3 sequence is 13 residues long. Germline assignment: CDR1 SGHRS and CDR2 YFSETQ. Written as DNA, the CDR3 is TGCGCCAGCAGCACGGACATAGAAGAGACCCAGTACTTC. Residues: CASSTDIEETQYF. Filled out from reference TRBV5-1 and TRBJ2-5, the complete variable domain reads KAGVTQTPRYLIKTRGQQVTLSCSPISGHRSVSWYQQTPGQGLQFLFEYFSETQRNKGNFPGRFSGRQFSNSRSEMNVSTLELGDSALYLCASSTDIEETQYFGPGTRLLVL.

This clone was counted only a few times. The chain joins TRBV6-1 to TRBJ1-5; TRBD1 aligns across 10 bases. Germline V lookup: CDR1 MNHNS, CDR2 SASEGT. With 6 bases clipped from V and 5 bases from J, the junction kept 4 bases outside the gene matches. The CDR3 is 14 residues long. CDR3 in amino acids: CASSLDRGYQPQHF. CDR3 nucleotides: TGTGCCAGCAGCCTGGACAGGGGGTATCAGCCCCAGCATTTT.

J is TRBJ2-7 and V is TRBV6-1; TRBD2 matches at 11 bases. This CDR3 spans 14 amino acids. Germline trimming cut 6 bases from V and 4 bases from J; bases unmatched to any gene: 5. Germline CDR1 reads MNHNS; CDR2 reads SASEGT. The DNA for the CDR3 is TGTGCCAGCAGACTAGCGGGGGAGAGGTACGAGCAGTACTTC. Translated: CASRLAGERYEQYF.

This clone was seen a few times. J is TRBJ1-1 and V is TRBV7-3, with D maybe TRBD1 (5 bases). The germline V gene encodes CDR1 SGHTA and CDR2 FQGTGA. The V end lost 4 bases, the J end lost 2 bases, and 8 bases lay between the germline ends. This CDR3 is 13 amino acids long. CDR3 amino acids: CASSYQGNTEAFF. In DNA form, the CDR3 reads TGTGCCAGCAGCTATCAGGGTAACACTGAAGCTTTCTTT. Combining the CDR3 with reference TRBV7-3 and TRBJ1-1 gives the whole variable domain GAGVSQTPSNKVTEKGKYVELRCDPISGHTALYWYRQSLGQGPEFLIYFQGTGAADDSGLPNDRFFAVRPEGSVSTLKIQRTERGDSAVYLCASSYQGNTEAFFGQGTRLTVV.

The chain is built from TRBV6-1 and TRBJ2-1, with 9 bases lining up with TRBD2. V was pared by 6 bases and J by 8 bases, with 11 bases of the junction left unmatched. In germline, CDR1 is MNHNS, CDR2 SASEGT. The length of the CDR3 is 15 residues. The DNA for the CDR3 is TGTGCCAGCAGCCGGGGACTAGCCCTGCGCGATGAGCAGTTCTTC. Translated: CASSRGLALRDEQFF.

The chain has TRBV11-1 and TRBJ1-2; 9 bases are a match to TRBD1. This CDR3 comprises 14 residues. Germline-derived CDR1 and CDR2 are SGHAT and FQDESV (reference sequence). J lost 6 bases, V lost 5 bases, and 7 bases had no gene match. Here the CDR3 DNA reads TGTGCCAGCAGCCCAGACAGGGGGGAAAATGGCTACACCTTC. Its translation is CASSPDRGENGYTF.